The 24 T cell receptor beta chains given below trace back to one sample, sequenced in a study of shared clonotypes between healthy human individuals. Libraries were prepared by immunoSEQ multiplex PCR; TCRdb keeps only in-frame clonotypes and omits some of them. The sample records 450,000 or so clones, roughly four fifths being singletons. Sequencing was performed on PBMCs. The receptors were sampled from a woman aged 40 to 50 in good health. Some clones in this sample may be carry-over from other donors' samples.

The chain couples TRBV27 to TRBJ2-7; tentatively, D is TRBD1 (5 bases). Trimming left V 6 bases short and J 3 bases short, with 18 bases between. Per germline, CDR1 MNHEY and CDR2 SMNVEV (reference sequence). This CDR3 spans 15 amino acids. Here the CDR3 reads CASSLGWGQSYEQYF. The CDR3 DNA reads as TGTGCCAGCAGCCTAGGCTGGGGCCAAAGCTACGAGCAGTACTTC.

This clone appeared a single time. The V gene is TRBV7-2, the J gene TRBJ2-1; 8 nucleotides agree with TRBD2. This CDR3 is 15 amino acids long. Trimming removed 2 bases from V and 2 bases from J; junction bases left unmatched: 2. Germline V gives CDR1 SGHTA, CDR2 FQGNSA. The CDR3 bases are TGTGCCAGCAGCTTATCAGCGGGAGCCTACAATGAGCAGTTCTTC. Residues: CASSLSAGAYNEQFF.

The chain uses TRBV30 and TRBJ2-4; 10 nucleotides line up with TRBD1. The CDR3 covers 14 residues. The germline gives CDR1 GTSNPN, CDR2 SVGIG (reference sequence). V dropped 3 bases and J dropped 7; count of bases not matched to a gene: 6. This CDR3 reads CAWSAGQGFNIQYF. In DNA form, the CDR3 reads TGTGCCTGGAGCGCGGGACAGGGGTTTAACATTCAGTACTTC.

The V and J genes are TRBV7-7 and TRBJ1-4, with a possible D match to TRBD1 (5 bases). CDR3 length: 12 residues. Germline CDR1 is SSHAT and CDR2 is FNYEAQ (reference sequence). Trimming removed 9 bases at V and 6 bases at J, with 11 bases between. The CDR3 nucleotides read TGTGCCAGTTCGGGGCTTGATGAAAAACTGTTTTTT. It yields the protein CASSGLDEKLFF.

For this clone: The likely explanation is a read error, given a far larger clone one base away. The rearrangement links TRBV30 to TRBJ1-1; the D is unclear. The CDR3 sequence is 12 residues long. Germline CDR1 reads GTSNPN; CDR2 reads SVGIG (reference sequence). The CDR3 nucleotides are TGTGTCTGGAGTCTCCCTGTGTCGAAAGCTTTCTTT. It specifies CVWSLPVSKAFF.

The chain has TRBV11-2 and TRBJ1-4; 10 bases map to TRBD1. V lost 5 bases to trimming and J lost 6 bases; unmatched junction nucleotides: 3. Germline V gives CDR1 SGHAT, CDR2 FQNNGV. This CDR3 has 14 residues. The CDR3, as DNA: TGTGCCAGCAGCAAGGACAGGGGGGATGAAAAACTGTTTTTT. Residues: CASSKDRGDEKLFF.

This chain links TRBV6-1 with TRBJ2-2; D may be TRBD1 (6 bases). V lost 7 bases and J 2 bases, leaving 11 bases between the germline ends. The CDR3 has 14 amino acids. Germline V lookup: CDR1 MNHNS, CDR2 SASEGT. The CDR3 spells CASTVQGNTGELFF. The CDR3 DNA sequence: TGTGCCAGCACCGTACAGGGAAACACCGGGGAGCTGTTTTTT.

With regard to this clone: This may arise from a read error, as a much more abundant clone is one base away. Other nucleotide sequences from this sample produce the same CDR3. The chain couples TRBV15 to TRBJ1-1; D call uncertain. The CDR3 sequence is 15 residues long. Looked up from germline, CDR1 is LNHNV and CDR2 is YYDKDF (reference sequence). CDR3 bases: TGCGCCACCAGCAGAGAGCCGAGGGTGAGGTCTGAAGCTTTCTTT. It translates to CATSREPRVRSEAFF.

In regard to this clone: This likely traces to a read error, being one base from a far larger clone. V usage is TRBV4-3 and J usage is TRBJ2-2; 10 nucleotides align to TRBD2. This CDR3 is 16 amino acids long. The germline V gene encodes CDR1 LGHNA and CDR2 YSLEER. The V segment lost 1 base and the J segment 6 bases; nucleotides outside the gene matches: 5. The chain's CDR3 is CASSQVSGRGAGELFF. The DNA of the CDR3 is TGCGCCAGCAGCCAAGTCAGCGGGAGGGGAGCCGGGGAGCTGTTTTTT.

This clone occurred once. The genes are TRBV4-2 and TRBJ2-5; D not certain. V lost 0 bases to trimming and J lost 7 bases, with 15 bases between them. CDR3 length: 15 residues. In germline, CDR1 is LGHNA, CDR2 YNFKEQ. The CDR3 loop reads CASSQETTNDGTQYF. The CDR3 DNA reads as TGTGCCAGCAGCCAAGAAACAACTAACGATGGGACCCAGTACTTC.

This clone has only a few counts. The chain joins TRBV7-3 to TRBJ2-3; the D call may be TRBD1 or TRBD2 (5 bases each). Trimming stripped 5 bases from V and 4 bases from J, with 19 bases between. The germline gives CDR1 SGHTA, CDR2 FQGTGA. The CDR3 runs 16 residues. The CDR3 reads CASSQWGPGEADTQYF. For the CDR3, the DNA is TGTGCCAGCAGCCAATGGGGACCCGGAGAGGCAGATACGCAGTATTTT.

The V and J genes are TRBV19 and TRBJ2-2, with D tentatively TRBD1 (5 bases). This CDR3 contains 14 residues. The V and J ends lost 8 bases and 4 bases respectively, with 14 bases between them. Looked up from germline, CDR1 is LNHDA and CDR2 is SQIVND (reference sequence). CDR3 bases: TGTGCCAGTTTACCAGTAGGGGTCACCGGGGAGCTGTTTTTT. Translating it yields CASLPVGVTGELFF.

The chain couples TRBV2 to TRBJ1-2, with D perhaps TRBD1 (6 bases). Germline CDR1 SNHLY, CDR2 FYNNEI. With 3 bases removed from V and 6 bases from J, the gap between germline ends came to 17 bases. The CDR3 runs to 15 residues. The CDR3 spells CASSEGLGGENGYTF. CDR3 sequence (DNA): TGTGCCAGCAGTGAGGGATTAGGGGGGGAGAATGGCTACACCTTC.

This clone was seen ten or more times. The same CDR3 can be traced to other DNA sequences in this sample. The V gene is TRBV6-1, the J gene TRBJ1-2; a weak D match, TRBD1 (5 bases). Germline V gene sequence: CDR1 MNHNS, CDR2 SASEGT. The CDR3 consists of 13 residues. V shed 6 bases and J shed 2 bases, with 10 bases lying between them. The CDR3 spells CASRETANYGYTF. The DNA for the CDR3 is TGTGCCAGCAGGGAGACAGCAAACTATGGCTACACCTTC.

The chain joins TRBV7-9 to TRBJ2-5; D is ambiguous. There are 15 residues in the CDR3. Trimming took off 5 bases at V and 4 bases at J, with 17 bases between the two ends. Germline CDR1 SEHNR, CDR2 FQNEAQ (reference sequence). This CDR3 is CASSPDTATRETQYF. For the CDR3, the DNA is TGTGCCAGCAGCCCTGACACCGCAACAAGAGAGACCCAGTACTTC. The full variable domain, in which reference TRBV7-9 and TRBJ2-5 provide the parts outside the CDR3, is DTGVSQNPRHKITKRGQNVTFRCDPISEHNRLYWYRQTLGQGPEFLTYFQNEAQLEKSRLLSDRFSAERPKGSFSTLEIQRTEQGDSAMYLCASSPDTATRETQYFGPGTRLLVL.

This chain links TRBV19 with TRBJ1-3; D gene uncertain. The CDR3 covers 16 residues. CDR1 LNHDA and CDR2 SQIVND come from the germline V gene (reference sequence). Trimming cost V 7 bases and J 3 bases, with 19 bases left between them. The CDR3 region has the DNA TGTGCCAGTACCCCGGAGCGGGTGGGGAATGGAAACACCATATATTTT. Protein sequence: CASTPERVGNGNTIYF.

The V and J genes are TRBV7-2 and TRBJ2-7, with D maybe TRBD2 (5 bases). The CDR3 length is 15 residues. Per the germline V gene, CDR1 is SGHTA and CDR2 is FQGNSA. V dropped 0 bases and J dropped 0 bases, with 9 bases sitting between them. DNA for the CDR3: TGTGCCAGCAGCTTAGCTGTGGGAGTCTCCTACGAGCAGTACTTC. Protein sequence: CASSLAVGVSYEQYF.

The gene calls are TRBV9 and TRBJ2-1, with 13 bases lining up with TRBD2. This CDR3 is built from 18 residues. Germline lookup yields CDR1 SGDLS and CDR2 YYNGEE. V shed 4 bases and J 8 bases; nucleotides not matched to a gene: 15. The CDR3 region has the DNA TGTGCCAGCAGCTCCCACCCCGGACTAGCGGGAGAGCGCGATGAGCAGTTCTTC. It translates to CASSSHPGLAGERDEQFF.

This clone was picked up many times. The sample carries other DNA sequences with the same CDR3. This chain connects TRBV30 to TRBJ2-7, with 9 bases identical to TRBD2. Germline V gene data show CDR1 as GTSNPN and CDR2 as SVGIG (reference sequence). The CDR3 consists of 14 residues. Trimming cost V 5 bases and J 0 bases; bases outside gene matches: 5. The CDR3 DNA sequence: TGTGCCTGGCGAAAAGCGGGAGGCTCCTACGAGCAGTACTTC. This codes for CAWRKAGGSYEQYF. The whole variable domain, remainder taken from reference TRBV30 and TRBJ2-7, is SQTIHQWPATLVQPVGSPLSLECTVEGTSNPNLYWYRQAAGRGLQLLFYSVGIGQISSEVPQNLSASRPQDRQFILSSKKLLLSDSGFYLCAWRKAGGSYEQYFGPGTRLTVT.

V is TRBV28 and J is TRBJ2-1; TRBD2 might be the D (6 bases). Germline V gives CDR1 MDHEN, CDR2 SYDVKM. Between the trimmed V and J ends, which lost 8 bases and 8 bases, there was a span of 19 bases. CDR3 length equals 14 residues. The CDR3 here is CASGGETLRDEQFF. As DNA, the CDR3 is TGTGCCAGCGGAGGGGAGACCCTGAGGGATGAGCAGTTCTTC.

This chain uses TRBV7-8 with TRBJ2-4; 9 bases match TRBD2. V dropped 7 bases and J dropped 0; count of bases not matched to a gene: 7. This CDR3 spans 16 amino acids. CDR1 and CDR2 (germline): SGHVS, FQNEAQ. The CDR3, as DNA: TGTGCCAGCACCAGAGCGGGAGGCTTAGCCAAAAACATTCAGTACTTC. As protein: CASTRAGGLAKNIQYF.

The CDR3 coding sequence is TGCAGCGTTAGAACAGGGATTTTCTCCTACGAGCAGTACTTC. Residues: CSVRTGIFSYEQYF. The gene calls are TRBV29-1 and TRBJ2-7; D might be TRBD1 (6 bases). The CDR3 is made up of 14 amino acids. Germline V gives CDR1 SQVTM, CDR2 ANQGSEA. V was shortened by 5 bases and J by 0 bases, with 14 bases between the two germline ends.

The V call is TRBV10-3, the J call TRBJ2-7, with 9 bases aligning to TRBD1. CDR3 length: 14 amino acids. J was trimmed by 5 bases and V by 7 bases; bases with no gene match: 9. From germline, CDR1 is ENHRY and CDR2 SYGVKD. The DNA of the CDR3 is TGTGCCATCACCGGGACAGGGCGCGCCGACGAGCAGTACTTC. Its protein is CAITGTGRADEQYF.

V is TRBV30 and J is TRBJ1-4, with D unclear. Germline values: CDR1 GTSNPN, CDR2 SVGIG (reference sequence). The CDR3 is 13 residues long. Trimming stripped 0 bases from V and 8 bases from J, with 10 bases between. This CDR3 is CAWSVGSPEKLFF. CDR3 nucleotide sequence: TGTGCCTGGAGTGTCGGGTCACCAGAAAAACTGTTTTTT.